This passage covers 18 T cell receptor beta chains from one sample sequenced in a study of blood T cell repertoires in COVID-19. TCRdb keeps only in-frame clones here, not all; method: immunoSEQ multiplex PCR. The table shows 250,000 or so clones, with about 88% occurring only once. The sequenced material came from peripheral blood. The receptors come from a woman aged 40-49 years who had recovered from COVID-19.

The chain is built from TRBV7-9 and TRBJ2-3, with TRBD1 identical over 8 bases. This CDR3 spans 15 amino acids. V was clipped by 3 bases and J by 1 base; unmatched bases: 3. Germline V gene sequence: CDR1 SEHNR, CDR2 FQNEAQ (reference sequence). CDR3 coding DNA: TGTGCCAGCAGCTTGACGGGACAGGGCACAGATACGCAGTATTTT. Translating gives CASSLTGQGTDTQYF.

The gene calls are TRBV10-3 and TRBJ1-1, with TRBD1 identical over 8 bases. Germline CDR1 reads ENHRY; CDR2 reads SYGVKD. Trimming took 6 bases from V and 1 from J; bases not matched to a gene: 4. There are 14 residues in the CDR3. The chain's CDR3 is CAIRQGAQNTEAFF. Here the CDR3 DNA reads TGTGCCATCAGGCAGGGGGCGCAGAACACTGAAGCTTTCTTT.

The rearrangement uses TRBV10-3 and TRBJ1-1; 7 nucleotides line up with TRBD1. The germline CDR1 and CDR2 sequences are ENHRY and SYGVKD. With 10 bases clipped from V and 7 bases from J, the junction kept 9 bases outside the gene matches. CDR3 length equals 12 residues. The CDR3 DNA is TGTGCCACTACGGGACAGACCAATGAAGCTTTCTTT. It specifies CATTGQTNEAFF.

This clone was counted a single time. The rearrangement joins TRBV6-5 to TRBJ2-3, with 8 bases identical to TRBD2. The V segment lost 2 bases and the J segment 6 bases; nucleotides outside the gene matches: 7. The germline V gene encodes CDR1 MNHEY and CDR2 SVGAGI. CDR3 length equals 15 residues. CDR3 region: CASSYGGGPVDTQYF. DNA for the CDR3: TGTGCCAGCAGTTACGGCGGGGGGCCAGTTGATACGCAGTATTTT.

The V call is TRBV9, the J call TRBJ2-1; D is possibly TRBD2 (6 bases). The CDR3 covers 15 residues. V was clipped by 4 bases and J by 3 bases, with 14 bases between them. Germline values: CDR1 SGDLS, CDR2 YYNGEE. The CDR3 here is CASSQSGWGYNEQFF. As DNA, the CDR3 is TGTGCCAGCAGCCAGAGCGGGTGGGGCTACAATGAGCAGTTCTTC. Combining the CDR3 with reference TRBV9 and TRBJ2-1 gives the whole variable domain DSGVTQTPKHLITATGQRVTLRCSPRSGDLSVYWYQQSLDQGLQFLIQYYNGEERAKGNILERFSAQQFPDLHSELNLSSLELGDSALYFCASSQSGWGYNEQFFGPGTRLTVL.

The CDR3 loop is CSVVYGTSGSSKNIQYF. CDR3 DNA: TGCAGCGTTGTTTATGGGACTAGCGGGAGTTCCAAAAACATTCAGTACTTC. This chain uses TRBV29-1 with TRBJ2-4; 14 bases match TRBD2. The CDR3 spans 17 residues. V shed 4 bases and J 2 bases; nucleotides not matched to a gene: 7. Germline V gene data show CDR1 as SQVTM and CDR2 as ANQGSEA.

The rearrangement uses TRBV6-6 and TRBJ1-1; the D is unclear. This CDR3 is 14 amino acids long. CDR1 is MNHNY, CDR2 SVGAGI, per germline (reference sequence). The V and J ends lost 0 bases and 8 bases respectively, with 13 bases between them. CDR3 protein: CASSYSTIRGEAFF. In DNA, the CDR3 is TGTGCCAGCAGTTACTCGACCATACGCGGCGAAGCTTTCTTT.

CDR3 sequence: CASSPGTYEKLFF. CDR3 DNA: TGTGCCAGCAGCCCTGGGACATATGAAAAACTGTTTTTT. This chain connects TRBV11-3 to TRBJ1-4, with D perhaps TRBD1 (6 bases). Germline loops: CDR1 SGHNT, CDR2 YENEEA. The CDR3 is 13 amino acids. The germline V and J ends were trimmed by 5 bases and 6 bases, with 10 bases remaining between them. The full variable domain, completed using reference TRBV11-3 and TRBJ1-4, is EAGVVQSPRYKIIEKKQPVAFWCNPISGHNTLYWYLQNLGQGPELLIRYENEEAVDDSQLPKDRFSAERLKGVDSTLKIQPAELGDSAVYLCASSPGTYEKLFFGSGTQLSVL.

This chain uses TRBV6-5 with TRBJ2-1; D not certain. Germline CDR1 reads MNHEY; CDR2 reads SVGAGI. There are 11 residues in the CDR3. The V end lost 4 bases, the J end lost 10 bases, and 8 bases lay between the germline ends. CDR3 sequence reads: CASSSGIEQFF. The CDR3 nucleotides read TGTGCCAGCAGTTCGGGTATCGAGCAGTTCTTC.

The J gene is TRBJ2-7, the V gene TRBV11-2, with D possibly TRBD1 on 6 matching bases. Germline V CDR1 and CDR2: SGHAT, FQNNGV. The V gene lost 8 bases and the J gene lost 0 bases, with 14 bases spanning the gap. The CDR3 extends over 14 amino acids. The CDR3 sequence: CASSPGTSSYEQYF. The DNA for the CDR3 is TGTGCCAGCTCTCCAGGGACAAGCTCCTACGAGCAGTACTTC. The whole variable domain, filled in from reference TRBV11-2 and TRBJ2-7, reads EAGVAQSPRYKIIEKRQSVAFWCNPISGHATLYWYQQILGQGPKLLIQFQNNGVVDDSQLPKDRFSAERLKGVDSTLKIQPAKLEDSAVYLCASSPGTSSYEQYFGPGTRLTVT.

The CDR3 nucleotides read TGTGCCAGCAGCTTAATTCTGTTCGGGGAGGGCACTGAAGCTTTCTTT. Translation gives CASSLILFGEGTEAFF. The chain uses TRBV7-8 and TRBJ1-1, with D hard to call. V was trimmed by 2 bases and J by 4 bases, leaving 17 bases between them. There are 16 residues in the CDR3. Germline V gene lookup returns CDR1 SGHVS and CDR2 FQNEAQ.

This clone has only a few counts. CDR3 coding DNA: TGTGCCAGCAGCTTTTACCAGGGGAGCACAGATACGCAGTATTTT. It yields the protein CASSFYQGSTDTQYF. V gene TRBV7-6 combines with J gene TRBJ2-3; D is possibly TRBD1 (6 bases). Looked up from germline, CDR1 is SGHVS and CDR2 is FNYEAQ. CDR3 length: 15 amino acids. The V and J ends lost 3 bases and 0 bases respectively, with 10 bases between them.

V is TRBV3-1 (or the pseudogene TRBV3-2) and J is TRBJ1-3, with 9 nucleotides matching TRBD1. The CDR3 sequence is 17 residues long. Trimming at V came to 3 bases and at J to 2 bases, leaving 8 bases not matched to a gene. The germline gives CDR1 LGHDT, CDR2 YNNKEL (reference sequence). The CDR3, as DNA: TGTGCCAGCAGCCAGAATGCCGGGACAGGGACTGGAAACACCATATATTTT. Translating gives CASSQNAGTGTGNTIYF.

The rearrangement joins TRBV3-1 (or the pseudogene TRBV3-2) to TRBJ2-3; D is possibly TRBD2 (5 bases). This CDR3 is built from 13 residues. V dropped 4 bases and J dropped 6 bases, with 11 bases sitting between them. Germline CDR1 is LGHDT and CDR2 is YNNKEL (reference sequence). In nucleotides, the CDR3 is TGTGCCAGCAGCCCCGGACTTGGGGATACGCAGTATTTT. This translates into CASSPGLGDTQYF.

This chain connects TRBV4-3 to TRBJ2-7, with TRBD1 matching 10 bases. The junction had 10 bases not matched to a gene; V was cut back by 1 base and J by 7 bases. From germline, CDR1 is LGHNA and CDR2 YSLEER. The CDR3 consists of 16 residues. The CDR3 region is CASSQGGQGCSFEQYV. CDR3 bases: TGCGCCAGCAGCCAAGGGGGACAGGGGTGCTCCTTTGAGCAGTACGTC.

The V gene is TRBV10-1, the J gene TRBJ2-2, with TRBD2 matching over 13 bases. Per the germline V gene, CDR1 is WNHNN and CDR2 is SYGVQD (reference sequence). J lost 7 bases, V lost 8 bases, and 13 bases had no gene match. This CDR3 region has 17 residues. DNA for the CDR3: TGCGCCAGCCATCAACTAGCGGGAGGGCCGTTCGGCGGGGAGCTGTTTTTT. It is translated as CASHQLAGGPFGGELFF.

The count of this clone is one. V usage is TRBV27 and J usage is TRBJ2-2; D might be TRBD1 (5 bases). Looked up from germline, CDR1 is MNHEY and CDR2 is SMNVEV (reference sequence). The CDR3 has 14 residues. V was pared by 7 bases and J by 0 bases, with 9 bases between. CDR3 region: CASTWTSNTGELFF. The DNA of the CDR3 is TGTGCCAGCACTTGGACATCGAACACCGGGGAGCTGTTTTTT.

The chain employs TRBV9 and TRBJ2-7; 8 bases fit TRBD1. This CDR3 comprises 15 residues. Looked up from germline, CDR1 is SGDLS and CDR2 is YYNGEE. J lost 1 base, V lost 2 bases, and 5 bases had no gene match. The CDR3 protein is CASSVTGQGSYEQYF. CDR3 nucleotide sequence: TGTGCCAGCAGCGTTACAGGACAGGGTTCCTACGAGCAGTACTTC.